This TCR beta chain appears in the sequencing data of a study of cytomegalovirus exposure and HLA in healthy donors. Study-level findings and limits: The study flagged 150 to 200 TCR beta chains as cytomegalovirus-associated. Rare sequences made up most TCRs, while some public TCRs were found in many donors.

In regard to this clone: The antigen remains undetermined.

The PCR was carried out with 60 Vbeta primers and 13 Jbeta primers. Original handling: As a later analysis found, there were 70 million to 90 million unique TCR beta chains, of which some 10 million were shared. The repertoire was sequenced with immunoSEQ multiplex PCR; TCRdb's copy has only in-frame clones and lacks some. Clone size and V and J calls were adopted from that table, with D and trimming inferred from the DNA. The sample has some 95,000 clones; around 64% are singletons. The germline V gene encodes CDR1 LNHNV and CDR2 YYDKDF (reference sequence). V shed 5 bases, J shed 8 bases, and the junction held 3 bases outside the gene matches. This CDR3 is 13 amino acids long.

The sequenced sample consisted of PBMCs. This sequence was found in a man under 40 in good health and CMV-seronegative. V and J are TRBV15 and TRBJ1-4; 9 nucleotides align to TRBD1. In DNA form, the CDR3 reads TGTGCCACCAGCCGGACAGGGGAAGAAAAACTGTTTTTT. It is translated as CATSRTGEEKLFF.